This entry concerns a single TCR beta chain. What it binds is unknown. The library came from three nested PCR rounds adapted from ARM-PCR protocols. From the multiplex PCR reads, TCRdb called clonotypes with MiXCR, one entry per CDR3 protein. The data hold roughly 75,000 distinct CDR3 sequences, with more than 60% observed a single time. The data are from a study of tumor and adjacent non-tumor tissue in lung cancer. Whole-study context: The cohort had around eleven adenocarcinoma, a couple of squamous cell and 1 small cell patients.

Overall study results and limits: Tumor TCR diversity, when higher, was linked to shorter survival.

The template was RNA from unsorted bulk tissue. Chemotherapy-naive patients with new lung cancer underwent thoracic surgery in China, August–late 2014. This CDR3 comprises 16 residues. The germline V gene has CDR1 MNHNS and CDR2 SASEGT. Sequencing used lung tumor tissue. This TCR derives from a woman in her fifties or sixties with non-small cell lung cancer. The V call is TRBV6-1, the J call TRBJ2-7; 7 bases are shared with TRBD2. In nucleotides, the CDR3 is TGTCTCAGCAGTCCCGTTGTAGCGGGCGGGAACTACGAGCAGTACTTC. Its protein product is CLSSPVVAGGNYEQYF.